In this sample, the clone carrying this TCR beta chain turned up a few times. This entry is derived from a study of early T cells in non-severe SARS-CoV-2 infection. Each single cDNA molecule received a unique molecular identifier. TCRdb itself ran the 5' RACE reads through MiXCR, one entry per CDR3 protein. Of tens of thousands of distinct CDR3 sequences listed, roughly an eighth are singletons. This CDR3 region has 16 residues. CDR1 is SGDLS, CDR2 YYNGEE, per germline. The V end was cut by 3 bases, the J end by 0 bases, with 13 bases between. The clonotype comes from an adult who was a healthcare worker with PCR-confirmed SARS-CoV-2 infection or an uninfected control (not recorded which). The sequenced sample was whole blood. The rearrangement links TRBV9 to TRBJ2-1, with D tentatively TRBD2 (6 bases). CDR3 loop: CASSGRGLSSYNEQFF. The CDR3 bases are TGTGCCAGCAGCGGAAGGGGACTGAGCTCCTACAATGAGCAGTTCTTC. Using reference TRBV9 and TRBJ2-1 for the parts outside the CDR3, the full variable domain is DSGVTQTPKHLITATGQRVTLRCSPRSGDLSVYWYQQSLDQGLQFLIQYYNGEERAKGNILERFSAQQFPDLHSELNLSSLELGDSALYFCASSGRGLSSYNEQFFGPGTRLTVL.